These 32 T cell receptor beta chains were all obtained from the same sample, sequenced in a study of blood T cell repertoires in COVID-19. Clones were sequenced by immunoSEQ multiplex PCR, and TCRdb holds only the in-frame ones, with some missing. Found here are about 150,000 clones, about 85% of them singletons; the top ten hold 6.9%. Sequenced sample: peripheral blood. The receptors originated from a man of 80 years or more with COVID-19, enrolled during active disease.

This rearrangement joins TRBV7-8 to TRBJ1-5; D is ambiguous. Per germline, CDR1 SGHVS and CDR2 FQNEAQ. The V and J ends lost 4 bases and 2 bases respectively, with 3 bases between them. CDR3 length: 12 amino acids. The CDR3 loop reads CASSSGNQPQHF. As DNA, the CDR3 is TGTGCCAGCAGCTCCGGCAATCAGCCCCAGCATTTT.

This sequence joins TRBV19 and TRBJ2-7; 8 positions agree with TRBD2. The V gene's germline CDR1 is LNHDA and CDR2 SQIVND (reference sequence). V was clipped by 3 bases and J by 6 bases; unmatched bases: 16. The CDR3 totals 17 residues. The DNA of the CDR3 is TGTGCCAGTAGTATTGACGGTGGCGGGGGGCGAAGGGGCGAGCAGTACTTC. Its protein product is CASSIDGGGGRRGEQYF. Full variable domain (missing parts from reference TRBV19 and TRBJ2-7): DGGITQSPKYLFRKEGQNVTLSCEQNLNHDAMYWYRQDPGQGLRLIYYSQIVNDFQKGDIAEGYSVSREKKESFPLTVTSAQKNPTAFYLCASSIDGGGGRRGEQYFGPGTRLTVT.

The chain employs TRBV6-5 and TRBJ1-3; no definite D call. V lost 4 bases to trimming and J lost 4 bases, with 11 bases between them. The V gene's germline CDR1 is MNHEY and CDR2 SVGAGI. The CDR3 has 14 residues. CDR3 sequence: CASSSGPRGNTIYF. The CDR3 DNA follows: TGTGCCAGCAGTTCGGGTCCAAGGGGAAACACCATATATTTT.

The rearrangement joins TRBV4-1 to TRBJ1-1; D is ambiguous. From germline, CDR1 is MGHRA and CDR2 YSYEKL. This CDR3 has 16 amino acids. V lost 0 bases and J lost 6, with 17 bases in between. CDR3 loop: CASSQDYRGRVPEAFF. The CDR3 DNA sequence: TGCGCCAGCAGCCAAGACTATCGGGGTCGGGTGCCTGAAGCTTTCTTT.

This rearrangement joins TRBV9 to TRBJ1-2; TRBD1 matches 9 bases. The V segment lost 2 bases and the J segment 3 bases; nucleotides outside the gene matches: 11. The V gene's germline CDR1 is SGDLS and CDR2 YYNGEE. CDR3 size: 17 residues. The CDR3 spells CASSVNRDREQDYGYTF. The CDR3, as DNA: TGTGCCAGCAGCGTCAACCGGGACAGGGAGCAAGACTATGGCTACACCTTC.

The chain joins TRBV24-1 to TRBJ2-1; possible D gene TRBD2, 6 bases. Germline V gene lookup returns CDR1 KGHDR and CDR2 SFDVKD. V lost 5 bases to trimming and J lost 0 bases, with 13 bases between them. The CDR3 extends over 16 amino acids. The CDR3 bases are TGTGCCACCAGTGGACGGGACGGGAGCTCCTACAATGAGCAGTTCTTC. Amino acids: CATSGRDGSSYNEQFF.

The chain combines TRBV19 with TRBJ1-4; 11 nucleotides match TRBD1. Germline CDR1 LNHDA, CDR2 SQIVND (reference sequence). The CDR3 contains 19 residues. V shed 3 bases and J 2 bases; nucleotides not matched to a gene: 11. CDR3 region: CASSMRTGGVGVTNEKLFF. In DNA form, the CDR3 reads TGTGCCAGTAGTATGCGGACAGGGGGCGTTGGGGTGACTAATGAAAAACTGTTTTTT.

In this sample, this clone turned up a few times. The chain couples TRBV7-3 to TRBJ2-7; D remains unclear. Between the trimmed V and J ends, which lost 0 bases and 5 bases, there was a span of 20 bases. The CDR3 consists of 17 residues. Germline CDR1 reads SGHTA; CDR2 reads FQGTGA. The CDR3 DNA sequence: TGTGCCAGCAGCTTAACGTTTGGCAGGCTTCAAATCCACGAGCAGTACTTC. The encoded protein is CASSLTFGRLQIHEQYF.

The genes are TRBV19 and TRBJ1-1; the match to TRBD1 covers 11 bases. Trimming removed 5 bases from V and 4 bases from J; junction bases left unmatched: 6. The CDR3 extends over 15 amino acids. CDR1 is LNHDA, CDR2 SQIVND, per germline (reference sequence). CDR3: CASSVTGTGGTEAFF. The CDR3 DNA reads TGTGCCAGTAGTGTTACCGGGACAGGGGGCACTGAAGCTTTCTTT.

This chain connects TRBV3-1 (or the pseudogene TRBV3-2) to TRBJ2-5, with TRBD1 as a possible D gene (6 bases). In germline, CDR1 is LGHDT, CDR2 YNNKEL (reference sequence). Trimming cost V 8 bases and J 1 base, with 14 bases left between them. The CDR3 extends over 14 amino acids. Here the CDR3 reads CASASRGIQETQYF. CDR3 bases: TGTGCCAGCGCGAGTAGGGGGATCCAAGAGACCCAGTACTTC.

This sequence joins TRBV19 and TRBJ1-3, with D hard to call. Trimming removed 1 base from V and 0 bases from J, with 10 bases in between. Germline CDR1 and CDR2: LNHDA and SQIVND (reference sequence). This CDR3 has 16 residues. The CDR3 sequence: CASSIGGMSSGNTIYF. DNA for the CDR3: TGTGCCAGTAGTATAGGAGGCATGAGCTCTGGAAACACCATATATTTT.

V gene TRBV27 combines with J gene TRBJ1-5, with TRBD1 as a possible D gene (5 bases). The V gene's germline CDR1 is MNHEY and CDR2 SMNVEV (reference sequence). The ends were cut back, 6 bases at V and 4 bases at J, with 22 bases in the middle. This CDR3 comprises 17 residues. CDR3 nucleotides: TGTGCCAGCAGAGGTTCCTTAGACAGAAAAGTAAATCAGCCCCAGCATTTT. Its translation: CASRGSLDRKVNQPQHF.

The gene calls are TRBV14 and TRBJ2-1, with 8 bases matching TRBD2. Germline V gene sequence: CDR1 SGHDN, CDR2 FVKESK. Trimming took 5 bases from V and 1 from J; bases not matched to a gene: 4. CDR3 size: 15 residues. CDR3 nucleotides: TGTGCCAGCAGCGTGGCGGGGGGATCCTACAATGAGCAGTTCTTC. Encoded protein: CASSVAGGSYNEQFF.

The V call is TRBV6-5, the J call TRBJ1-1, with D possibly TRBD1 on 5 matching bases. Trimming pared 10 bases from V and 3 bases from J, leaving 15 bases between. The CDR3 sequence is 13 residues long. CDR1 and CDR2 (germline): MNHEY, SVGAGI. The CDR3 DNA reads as TGTGCCAACTCCAGGGCGTCGGACACTGAAGCTTTCTTT. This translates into CANSRASDTEAFF.

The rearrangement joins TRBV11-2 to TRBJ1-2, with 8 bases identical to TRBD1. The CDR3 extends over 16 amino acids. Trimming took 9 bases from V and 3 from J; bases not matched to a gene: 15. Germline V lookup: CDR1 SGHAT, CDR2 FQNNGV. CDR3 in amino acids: CASSLQGANLDYGYTF. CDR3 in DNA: TGTGCCAGTAGCCTTCAGGGGGCGAATTTGGACTATGGCTACACCTTC.

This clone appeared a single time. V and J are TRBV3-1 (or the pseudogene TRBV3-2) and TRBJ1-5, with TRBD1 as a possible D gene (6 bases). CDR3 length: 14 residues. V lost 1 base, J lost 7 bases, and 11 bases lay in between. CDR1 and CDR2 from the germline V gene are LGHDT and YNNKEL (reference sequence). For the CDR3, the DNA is TGTGCCAGCAGCCAAGGCAGGGGAATCCAGCCCCAGCATTTT. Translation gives CASSQGRGIQPQHF.

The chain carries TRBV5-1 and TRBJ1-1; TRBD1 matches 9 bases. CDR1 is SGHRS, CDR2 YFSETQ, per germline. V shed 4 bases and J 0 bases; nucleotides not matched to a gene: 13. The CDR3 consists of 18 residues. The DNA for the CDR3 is TGCGCCAGCAGCGCCCCCGGGACAGGGTACGGTTTGAACACTGAAGCTTTCTTT. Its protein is CASSAPGTGYGLNTEAFF. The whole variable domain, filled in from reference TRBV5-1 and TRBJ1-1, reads KAGVTQTPRYLIKTRGQQVTLSCSPISGHRSVSWYQQTPGQGLQFLFEYFSETQRNKGNFPGRFSGRQFSNSRSEMNVSTLELGDSALYLCASSAPGTGYGLNTEAFFGQGTRLTVV.

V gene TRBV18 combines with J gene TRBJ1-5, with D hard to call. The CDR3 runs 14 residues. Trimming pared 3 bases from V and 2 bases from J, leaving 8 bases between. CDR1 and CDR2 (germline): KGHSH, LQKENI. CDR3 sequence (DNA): TGTGCCAGCTCACCCACAGCCCGCAATCAGCCCCAGCATTTT. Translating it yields CASSPTARNQPQHF.

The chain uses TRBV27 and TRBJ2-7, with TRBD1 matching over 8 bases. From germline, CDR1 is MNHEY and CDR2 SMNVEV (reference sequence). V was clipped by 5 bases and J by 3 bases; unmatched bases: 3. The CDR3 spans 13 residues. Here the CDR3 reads CASSKDRDYEQYF. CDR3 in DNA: TGTGCCAGCAGTAAGGACAGGGACTACGAGCAGTACTTC.

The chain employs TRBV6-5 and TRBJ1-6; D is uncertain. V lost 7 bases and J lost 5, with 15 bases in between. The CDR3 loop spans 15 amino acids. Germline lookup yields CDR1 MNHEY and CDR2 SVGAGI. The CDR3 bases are TGTGCCAGCATCTCGGGATCAGGACATAATTCACCCCTCCACTTT. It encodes CASISGSGHNSPLHF.

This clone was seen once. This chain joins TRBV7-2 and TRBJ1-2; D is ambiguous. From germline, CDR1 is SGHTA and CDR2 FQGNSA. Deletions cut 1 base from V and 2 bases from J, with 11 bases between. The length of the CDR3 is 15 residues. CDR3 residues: CASSLDAEPNYGYTF. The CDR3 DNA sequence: TGTGCCAGCAGCTTAGATGCAGAACCGAACTATGGCTACACCTTC.

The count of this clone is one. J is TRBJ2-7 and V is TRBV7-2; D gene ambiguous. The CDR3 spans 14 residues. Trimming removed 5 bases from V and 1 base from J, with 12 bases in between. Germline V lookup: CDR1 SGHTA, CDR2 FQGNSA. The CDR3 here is CASSARRQSYEQYF. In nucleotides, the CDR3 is TGTGCCAGCAGCGCCCGGCGACAATCCTACGAGCAGTACTTC.

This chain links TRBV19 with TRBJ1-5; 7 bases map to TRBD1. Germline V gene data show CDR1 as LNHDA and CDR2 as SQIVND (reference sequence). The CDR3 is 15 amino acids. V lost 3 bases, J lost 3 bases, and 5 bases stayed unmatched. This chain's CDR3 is CASSIGGGFNQPQHF. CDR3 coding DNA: TGTGCCAGTAGTATTGGAGGGGGCTTCAATCAGCCCCAGCATTTT. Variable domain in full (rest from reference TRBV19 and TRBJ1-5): DGGITQSPKYLFRKEGQNVTLSCEQNLNHDAMYWYRQDPGQGLRLIYYSQIVNDFQKGDIAEGYSVSREKKESFPLTVTSAQKNPTAFYLCASSIGGGFNQPQHFGDGTRLSIL.

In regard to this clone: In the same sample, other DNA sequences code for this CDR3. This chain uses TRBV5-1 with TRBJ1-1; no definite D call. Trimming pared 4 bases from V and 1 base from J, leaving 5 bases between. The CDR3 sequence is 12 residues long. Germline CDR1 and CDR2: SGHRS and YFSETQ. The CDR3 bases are TGCGCCAGCAGCAGAGGGAACACTGAAGCTTTCTTT. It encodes CASSRGNTEAFF.

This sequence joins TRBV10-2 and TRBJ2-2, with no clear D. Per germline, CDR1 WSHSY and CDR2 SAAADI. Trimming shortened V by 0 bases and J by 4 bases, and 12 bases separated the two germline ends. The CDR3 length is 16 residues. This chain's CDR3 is CASSESDRTITGELFF. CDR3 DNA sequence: TGCGCCAGCAGTGAGTCGGATAGAACTATCACCGGGGAGCTGTTTTTT.

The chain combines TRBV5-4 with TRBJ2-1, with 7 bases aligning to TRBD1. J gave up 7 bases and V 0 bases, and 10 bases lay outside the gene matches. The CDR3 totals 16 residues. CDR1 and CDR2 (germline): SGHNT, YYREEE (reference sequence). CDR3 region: CASSLGLTGPTNEQFF. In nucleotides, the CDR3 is TGTGCCAGCAGCTTGGGATTGACAGGGCCTACAAATGAGCAGTTCTTC.

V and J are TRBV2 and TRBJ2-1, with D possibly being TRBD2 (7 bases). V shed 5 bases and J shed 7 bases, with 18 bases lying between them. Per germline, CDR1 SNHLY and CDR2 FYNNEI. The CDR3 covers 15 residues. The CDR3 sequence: CASSPEGGGSNEQFF. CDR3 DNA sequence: TGTGCCAGCAGTCCCGAAGGGGGAGGGTCGAATGAGCAGTTCTTC.

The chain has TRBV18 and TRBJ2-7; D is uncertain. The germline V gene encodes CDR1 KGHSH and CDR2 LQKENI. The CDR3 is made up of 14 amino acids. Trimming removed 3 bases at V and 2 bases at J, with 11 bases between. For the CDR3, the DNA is TGTGCCAGCTCACCGAGGCAGACCGCCTACGAGCAGTACTTC. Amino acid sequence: CASSPRQTAYEQYF.

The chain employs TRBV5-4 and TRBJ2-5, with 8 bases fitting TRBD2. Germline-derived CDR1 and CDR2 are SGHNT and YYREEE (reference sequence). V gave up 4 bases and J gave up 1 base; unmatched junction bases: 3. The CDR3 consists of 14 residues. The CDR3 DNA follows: TGTGCCAGCAGCCTGCGGGGGGCCCAAGAGACCCAGTACTTC. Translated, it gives CASSLRGAQETQYF. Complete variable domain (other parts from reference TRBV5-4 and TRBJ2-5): ETGVTQSPTHLIKTRGQQVTLRCSSQSGHNTVSWYQQALGQGPQFIFQYYREEENGRGNFPPRFSGLQFPNYSSELNVNALELDDSALYLCASSLRGAQETQYFGPGTRLLVL.

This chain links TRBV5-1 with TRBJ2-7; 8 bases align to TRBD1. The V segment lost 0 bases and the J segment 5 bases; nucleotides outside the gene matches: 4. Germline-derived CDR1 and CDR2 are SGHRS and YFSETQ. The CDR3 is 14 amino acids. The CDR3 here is CASSLGTGKHEQYF. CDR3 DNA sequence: TGCGCCAGCAGCTTGGGGACAGGGAAGCACGAGCAGTACTTC.

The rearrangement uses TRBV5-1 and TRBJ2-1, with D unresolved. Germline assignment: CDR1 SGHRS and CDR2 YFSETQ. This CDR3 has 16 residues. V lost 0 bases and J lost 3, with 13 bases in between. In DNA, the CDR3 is TGCGCCAGCAGCTTGGATCTCCGAGGTGGCTACAATGAGCAGTTCTTC. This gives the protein CASSLDLRGGYNEQFF.

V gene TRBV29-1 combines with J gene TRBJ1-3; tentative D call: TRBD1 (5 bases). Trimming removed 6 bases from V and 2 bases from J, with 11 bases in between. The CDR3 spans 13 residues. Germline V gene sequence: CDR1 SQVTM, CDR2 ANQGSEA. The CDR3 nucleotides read TGCAGCGTACTAAGGGGTGCTGGAAACACCATATATTTT. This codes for CSVLRGAGNTIYF. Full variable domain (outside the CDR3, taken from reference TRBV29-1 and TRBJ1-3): SAVISQKPSRDICQRGTSLTIQCQVDSQVTMMFWYRQQPGQSLTLIATANQGSEATYESGFVIDKFPISRPNLTFSTLTVSNMSPEDSSIYLCSVLRGAGNTIYFGEGSWLTVV.